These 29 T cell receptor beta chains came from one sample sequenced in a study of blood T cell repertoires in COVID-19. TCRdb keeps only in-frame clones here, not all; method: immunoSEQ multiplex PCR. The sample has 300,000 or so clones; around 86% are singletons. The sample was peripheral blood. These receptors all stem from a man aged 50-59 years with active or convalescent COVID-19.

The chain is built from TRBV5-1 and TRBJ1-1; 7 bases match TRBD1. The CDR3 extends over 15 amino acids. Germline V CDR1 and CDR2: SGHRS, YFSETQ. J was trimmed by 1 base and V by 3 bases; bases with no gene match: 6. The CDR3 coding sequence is TGCGCCAGCAGCTCGCGACAGGGATCGAACACTGAAGCTTTCTTT. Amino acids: CASSSRQGSNTEAFF. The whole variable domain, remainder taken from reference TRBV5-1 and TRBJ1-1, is KAGVTQTPRYLIKTRGQQVTLSCSPISGHRSVSWYQQTPGQGLQFLFEYFSETQRNKGNFPGRFSGRQFSNSRSEMNVSTLELGDSALYLCASSSRQGSNTEAFFGQGTRLTVV.

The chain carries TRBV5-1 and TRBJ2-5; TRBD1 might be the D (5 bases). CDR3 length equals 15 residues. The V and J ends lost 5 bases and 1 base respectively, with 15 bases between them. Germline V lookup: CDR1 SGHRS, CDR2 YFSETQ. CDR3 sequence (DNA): TGCGCCAGCAGTTCGCAAGGGGTCTCCCAAGAGACCCAGTACTTC. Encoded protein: CASSSQGVSQETQYF.

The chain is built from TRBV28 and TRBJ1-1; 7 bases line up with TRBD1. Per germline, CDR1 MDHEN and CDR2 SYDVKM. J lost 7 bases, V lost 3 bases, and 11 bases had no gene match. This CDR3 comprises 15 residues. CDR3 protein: CASSLVGQMDDEAFF. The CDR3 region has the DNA TGTGCCAGCAGTTTGGTGGGACAGATGGACGATGAAGCTTTCTTT.

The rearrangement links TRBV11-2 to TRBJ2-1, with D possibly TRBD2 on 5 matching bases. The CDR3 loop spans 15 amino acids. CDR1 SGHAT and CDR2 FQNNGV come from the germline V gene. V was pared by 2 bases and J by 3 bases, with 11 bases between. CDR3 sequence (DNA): TGTGCCAGCAGCTTATTTGAGGGCCTCTACAATGAGCAGTTCTTC. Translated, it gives CASSLFEGLYNEQFF.

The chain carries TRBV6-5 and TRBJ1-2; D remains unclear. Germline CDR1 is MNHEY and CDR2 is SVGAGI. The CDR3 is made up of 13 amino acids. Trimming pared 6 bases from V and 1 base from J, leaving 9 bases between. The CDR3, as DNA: TGTGCCAGCAGCTACGAGGGTAACTATGGCTACACCTTC. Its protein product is CASSYEGNYGYTF.

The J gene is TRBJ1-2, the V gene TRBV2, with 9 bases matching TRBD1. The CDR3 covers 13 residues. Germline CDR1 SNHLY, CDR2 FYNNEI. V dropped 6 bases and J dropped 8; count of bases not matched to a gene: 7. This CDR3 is CASSPRQGGGYTF. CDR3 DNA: TGTGCCAGCAGCCCTAGACAGGGGGGAGGCTACACCTTC.

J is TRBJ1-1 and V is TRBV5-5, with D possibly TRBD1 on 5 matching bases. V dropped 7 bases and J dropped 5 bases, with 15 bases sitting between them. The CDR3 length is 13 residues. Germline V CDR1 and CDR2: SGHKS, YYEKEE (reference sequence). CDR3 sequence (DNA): TGTGCCAGCCGATGGGCCCCAGGGACTGAAGCTTTCTTT. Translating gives CASRWAPGTEAFF.

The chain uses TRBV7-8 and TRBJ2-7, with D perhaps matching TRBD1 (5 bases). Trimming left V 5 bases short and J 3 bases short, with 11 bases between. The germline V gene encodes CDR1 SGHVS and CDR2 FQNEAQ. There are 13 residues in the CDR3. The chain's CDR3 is CASSEFRDYEQYF. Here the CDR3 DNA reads TGTGCCAGCAGCGAATTCAGGGACTACGAGCAGTACTTC.

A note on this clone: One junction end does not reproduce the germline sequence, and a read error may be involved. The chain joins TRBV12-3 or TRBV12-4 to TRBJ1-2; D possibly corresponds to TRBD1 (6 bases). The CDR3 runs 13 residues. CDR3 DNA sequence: TGTGCCAGCAGTTGGGGGGGCGGACAGACAAGATTCTTC. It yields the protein CASSWGGGQTRFF.

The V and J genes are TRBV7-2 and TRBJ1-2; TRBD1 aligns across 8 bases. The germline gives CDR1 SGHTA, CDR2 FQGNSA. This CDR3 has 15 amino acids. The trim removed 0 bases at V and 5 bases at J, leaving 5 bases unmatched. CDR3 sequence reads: CASSLATGVGYGYTF. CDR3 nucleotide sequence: TGTGCCAGCAGCTTAGCGACAGGGGTCGGGTATGGCTACACCTTC.

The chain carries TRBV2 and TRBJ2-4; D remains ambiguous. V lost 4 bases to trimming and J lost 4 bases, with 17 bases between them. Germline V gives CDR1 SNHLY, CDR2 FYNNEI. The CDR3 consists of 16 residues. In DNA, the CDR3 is TGTGCCAGCAGTGTCCGAGCGCCGCTAGTTAAAAACATTCAGTACTTC. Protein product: CASSVRAPLVKNIQYF.

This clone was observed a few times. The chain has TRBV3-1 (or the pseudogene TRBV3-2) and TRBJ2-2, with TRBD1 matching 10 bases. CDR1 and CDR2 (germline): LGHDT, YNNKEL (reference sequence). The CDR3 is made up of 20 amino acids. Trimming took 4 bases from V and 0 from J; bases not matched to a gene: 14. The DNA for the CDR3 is TGTGCCAGCAGCCCCTCATGGGACAGGGGAAGCGGGGCGAACACCGGGGAGCTGTTTTTT. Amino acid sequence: CASSPSWDRGSGANTGELFF.

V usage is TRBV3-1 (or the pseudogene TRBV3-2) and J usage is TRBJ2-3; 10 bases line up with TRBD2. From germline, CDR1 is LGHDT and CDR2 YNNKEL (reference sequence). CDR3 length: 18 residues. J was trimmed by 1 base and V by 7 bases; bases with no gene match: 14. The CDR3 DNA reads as TGTGCCAGCAAGGGAGGCCCGGGACTAGCGTCGGGCACAGATACGCAGTATTTT. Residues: CASKGGPGLASGTDTQYF.

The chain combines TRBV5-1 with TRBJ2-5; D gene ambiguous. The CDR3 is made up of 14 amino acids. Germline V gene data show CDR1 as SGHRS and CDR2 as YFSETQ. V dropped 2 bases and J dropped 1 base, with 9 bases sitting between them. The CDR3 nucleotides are TGCGCCAGCAGCTTTCAGGCAGGCCAAGAGACCCAGTACTTC. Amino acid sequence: CASSFQAGQETQYF.

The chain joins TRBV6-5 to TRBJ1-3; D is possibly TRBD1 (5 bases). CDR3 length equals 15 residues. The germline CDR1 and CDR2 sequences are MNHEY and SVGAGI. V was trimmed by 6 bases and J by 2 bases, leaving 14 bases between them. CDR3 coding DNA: TGTGCCAGCAGCGCCTCAGGGTCCCCTGGAAACACCATATATTTT. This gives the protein CASSASGSPGNTIYF.

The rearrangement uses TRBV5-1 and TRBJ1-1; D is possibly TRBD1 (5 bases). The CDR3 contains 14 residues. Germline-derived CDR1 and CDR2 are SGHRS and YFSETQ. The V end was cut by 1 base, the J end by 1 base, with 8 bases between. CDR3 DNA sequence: TGCGCCAGCAGCTTGATCGGACAGAACACTGAAGCTTTCTTT. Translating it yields CASSLIGQNTEAFF.

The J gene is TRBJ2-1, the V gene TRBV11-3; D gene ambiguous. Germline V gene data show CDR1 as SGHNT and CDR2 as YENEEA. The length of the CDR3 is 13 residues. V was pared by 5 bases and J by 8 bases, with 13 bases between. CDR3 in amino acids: CASSGIKQDEQFF. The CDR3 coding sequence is TGTGCCAGCAGCGGAATCAAGCAGGATGAGCAGTTCTTC. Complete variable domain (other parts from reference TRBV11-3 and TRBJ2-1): EAGVVQSPRYKIIEKKQPVAFWCNPISGHNTLYWYLQNLGQGPELLIRYENEEAVDDSQLPKDRFSAERLKGVDSTLKIQPAELGDSAVYLCASSGIKQDEQFFGPGTRLTVL.

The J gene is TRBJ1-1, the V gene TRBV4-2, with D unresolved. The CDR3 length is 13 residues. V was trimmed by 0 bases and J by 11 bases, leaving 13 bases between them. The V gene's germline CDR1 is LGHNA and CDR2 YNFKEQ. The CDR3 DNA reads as TGTGCCAGCAGCCAAGACCGGGCCCGCGGGGCTTTCTTT. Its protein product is CASSQDRARGAFF.

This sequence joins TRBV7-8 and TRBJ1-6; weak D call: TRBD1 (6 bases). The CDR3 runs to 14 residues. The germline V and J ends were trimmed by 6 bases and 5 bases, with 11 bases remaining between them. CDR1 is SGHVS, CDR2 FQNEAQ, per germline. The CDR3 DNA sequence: TGTGCCAGCAGAGTTGGACAGCATAATTCACCCCTCCACTTT. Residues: CASRVGQHNSPLHF.

CDR3 nucleotide sequence: TGTGCCAGCTCACCACACCCGGGACAAGTCAATCAGCCCCAGCATTTT. Its protein is CASSPHPGQVNQPQHF. The chain combines TRBV18 with TRBJ1-5, with a weak D call TRBD1 (6 bases). This CDR3 comprises 16 residues. Germline V lookup: CDR1 KGHSH, CDR2 LQKENI. V lost 1 base and J 3 bases, leaving 13 bases between the germline ends. The full variable domain, in which reference TRBV18 and TRBJ1-5 provide the parts outside the CDR3, is NAGVMQNPRHLVRRRGQEARLRCSPMKGHSHVYWYRQLPEEGLKFMVYLQKENIIDESGMPKERFSAEFPKEGPSILRIQQVVRGDSAAYFCASSPHPGQVNQPQHFGDGTRLSIL.

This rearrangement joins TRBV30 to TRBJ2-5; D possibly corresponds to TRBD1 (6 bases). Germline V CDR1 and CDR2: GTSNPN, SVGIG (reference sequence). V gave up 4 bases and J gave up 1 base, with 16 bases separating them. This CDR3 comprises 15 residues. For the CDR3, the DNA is TGTGCCTGGAATTGGGGGCAGGGGCCCCAAGAGACCCAGTACTTC. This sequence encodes CAWNWGQGPQETQYF. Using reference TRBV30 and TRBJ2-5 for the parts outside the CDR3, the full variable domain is SQTIHQWPATLVQPVGSPLSLECTVEGTSNPNLYWYRQAAGRGLQLLFYSVGIGQISSEVPQNLSASRPQDRQFILSSKKLLLSDSGFYLCAWNWGQGPQETQYFGPGTRLLVL.

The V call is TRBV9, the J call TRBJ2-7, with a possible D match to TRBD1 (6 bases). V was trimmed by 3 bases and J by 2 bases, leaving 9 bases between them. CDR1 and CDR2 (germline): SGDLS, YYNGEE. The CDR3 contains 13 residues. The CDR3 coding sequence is TGTGCCAGCAGCGACCGGGACACCTACGAGCAGTACTTC. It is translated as CASSDRDTYEQYF.

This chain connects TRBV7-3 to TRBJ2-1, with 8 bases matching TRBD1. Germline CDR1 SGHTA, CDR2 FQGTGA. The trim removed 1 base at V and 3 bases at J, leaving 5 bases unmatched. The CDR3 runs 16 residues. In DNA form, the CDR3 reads TGTGCCAGCAGCTTAAGCGCCGGACAGGGCTACAATGAGCAGTTCTTC. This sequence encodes CASSLSAGQGYNEQFF. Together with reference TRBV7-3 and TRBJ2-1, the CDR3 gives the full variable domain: GAGVSQTPSNKVTEKGKYVELRCDPISGHTALYWYRQSLGQGPEFLIYFQGTGAADDSGLPNDRFFAVRPEGSVSTLKIQRTERGDSAVYLCASSLSAGQGYNEQFFGPGTRLTVL.

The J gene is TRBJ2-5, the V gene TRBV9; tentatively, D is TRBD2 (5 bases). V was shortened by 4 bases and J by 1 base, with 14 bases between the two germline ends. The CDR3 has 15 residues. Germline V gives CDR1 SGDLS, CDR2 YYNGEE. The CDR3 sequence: CASSPRESSQETQYF. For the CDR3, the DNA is TGTGCCAGCAGCCCTAGGGAGTCAAGCCAAGAGACCCAGTACTTC.

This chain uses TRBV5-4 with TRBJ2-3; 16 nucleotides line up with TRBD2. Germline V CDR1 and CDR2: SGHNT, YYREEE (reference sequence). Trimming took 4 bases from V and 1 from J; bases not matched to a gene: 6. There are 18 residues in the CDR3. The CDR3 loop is CASSTGTSGGAGTDTQYF. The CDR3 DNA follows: TGTGCCAGCAGCACTGGGACTAGCGGGGGGGCCGGCACAGATACGCAGTATTTT.

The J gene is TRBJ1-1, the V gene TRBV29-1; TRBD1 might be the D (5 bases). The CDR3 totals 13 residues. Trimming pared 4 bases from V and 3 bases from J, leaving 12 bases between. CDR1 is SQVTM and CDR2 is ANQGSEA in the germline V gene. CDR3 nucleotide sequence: TGCAGCGTTGGTCAGGGTCCCGACACTGAAGCTTTCTTT. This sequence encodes CSVGQGPDTEAFF.

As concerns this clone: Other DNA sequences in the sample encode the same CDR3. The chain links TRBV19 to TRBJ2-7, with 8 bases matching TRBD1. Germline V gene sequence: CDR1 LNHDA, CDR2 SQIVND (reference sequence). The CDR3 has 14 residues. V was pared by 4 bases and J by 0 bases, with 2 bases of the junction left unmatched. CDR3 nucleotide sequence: TGTGCCAGTAGTAGGACAGGGAGCTCCTACGAGCAGTACTTC. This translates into CASSRTGSSYEQYF.

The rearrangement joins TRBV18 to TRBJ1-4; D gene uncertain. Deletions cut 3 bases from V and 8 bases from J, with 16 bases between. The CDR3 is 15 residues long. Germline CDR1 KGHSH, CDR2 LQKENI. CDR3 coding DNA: TGTGCCAGCTCACCCCTCGTCTCCCTGGGCGAAAAACTGTTTTTT. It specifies CASSPLVSLGEKLFF.

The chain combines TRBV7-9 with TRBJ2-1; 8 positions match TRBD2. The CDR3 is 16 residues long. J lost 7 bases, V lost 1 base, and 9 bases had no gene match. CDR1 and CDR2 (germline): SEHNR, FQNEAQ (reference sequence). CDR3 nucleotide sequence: TGTGCCAGCAGCTTAGTGGGACTAGGGGATGGGAATGAGCAGTTCTTC. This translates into CASSLVGLGDGNEQFF.